The clone carrying this T cell receptor (beta chain) has a single count. Its antigen is as yet unknown. The data derive from a study of OX40 agonist ivuxolimab in advanced cancers. Study details: Patients received intravenous ivuxolimab every 2 weeks at 0.01 to 10 mg/kg.

TCRdb's copy holds only in-frame clones and misses some; the assay was immunoSEQ multiplex PCR. The sample carries 20,000 to 25,000 clones, around 83% recorded once. There are 12 residues in the CDR3. V was cut by 4 bases and J by 9 bases, with 11 bases left in between. CDR1 and CDR2 from the germline V gene are SGHRS and YFSETQ. The study, taken as a whole, reports: Averaging showed that CD8+ T cells had more expanded clones than CD4+ did.

The chain recombines TRBV5-1 with TRBJ2-1; D gene unclear. The receptor's source is an adult with an advanced solid tumor such as melanoma, head and neck, liver or kidney cancer. The sequencing used CD4+ or CD8+ T cells sorted from blood, collected in a trial of the OX40 agonist ivuxolimab. This chain's CDR3 is CASSESPTEQFF. The CDR3 nucleotides are TGCGCCAGCAGCGAATCCCCGACTGAGCAGTTCTTC.